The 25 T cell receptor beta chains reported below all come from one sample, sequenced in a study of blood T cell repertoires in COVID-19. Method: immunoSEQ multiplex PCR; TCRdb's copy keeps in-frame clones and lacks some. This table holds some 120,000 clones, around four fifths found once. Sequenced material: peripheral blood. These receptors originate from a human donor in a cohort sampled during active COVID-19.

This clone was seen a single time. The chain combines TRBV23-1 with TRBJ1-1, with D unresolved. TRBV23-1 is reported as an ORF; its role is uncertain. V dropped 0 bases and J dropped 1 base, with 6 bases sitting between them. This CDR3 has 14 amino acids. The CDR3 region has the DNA TGCGCCAGCAGTCAATCGAGGGAGAACACTGAAGCTTTCTTT. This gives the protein CASSQSRENTEAFF.

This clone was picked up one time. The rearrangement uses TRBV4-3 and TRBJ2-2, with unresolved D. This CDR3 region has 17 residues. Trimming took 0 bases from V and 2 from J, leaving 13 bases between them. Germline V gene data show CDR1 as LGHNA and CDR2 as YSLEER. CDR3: CASSQEKGSINTGELFF. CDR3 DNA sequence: TGCGCCAGCAGCCAAGAAAAAGGTAGCATTAACACCGGGGAGCTGTTTTTT.

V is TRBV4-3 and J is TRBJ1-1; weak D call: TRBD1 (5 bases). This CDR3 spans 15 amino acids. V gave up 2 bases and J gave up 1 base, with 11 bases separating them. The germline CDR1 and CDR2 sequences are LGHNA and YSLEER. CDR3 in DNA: TGCGCCAGCAGCCAAATTTTAAGGGGGAACACTGAAGCTTTCTTT. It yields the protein CASSQILRGNTEAFF.

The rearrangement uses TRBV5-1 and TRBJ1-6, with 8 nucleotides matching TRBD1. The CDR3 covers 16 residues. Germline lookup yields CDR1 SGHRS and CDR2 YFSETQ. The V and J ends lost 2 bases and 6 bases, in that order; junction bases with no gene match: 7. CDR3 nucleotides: TGCGCCAGCAGCTTAGCCGGACAGGGACGTAATTCACCCCTCCACTTT. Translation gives CASSLAGQGRNSPLHF. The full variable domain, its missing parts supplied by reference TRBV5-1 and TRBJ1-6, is KAGVTQTPRYLIKTRGQQVTLSCSPISGHRSVSWYQQTPGQGLQFLFEYFSETQRNKGNFPGRFSGRQFSNSRSEMNVSTLELGDSALYLCASSLAGQGRNSPLHFGNGTRLTVT.

The CDR3 loop reads CASSLPRKPGTQYF. CDR3 DNA sequence: TGTGCCAGCAGCCTTCCGCGTAAACCAGGGACCCAGTACTTC. The chain is built from TRBV28 and TRBJ2-5; no clear D. With 6 bases removed from V and 7 bases from J, the gap between germline ends came to 18 bases. Germline loops: CDR1 MDHEN, CDR2 SYDVKM. The CDR3 loop spans 14 amino acids.

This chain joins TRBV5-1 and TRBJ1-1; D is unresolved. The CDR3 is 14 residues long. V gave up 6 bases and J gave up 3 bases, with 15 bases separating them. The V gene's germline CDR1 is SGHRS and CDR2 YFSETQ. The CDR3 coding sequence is TGCGCCAGCAAGCCGGGGTTCGCGGACACTGAAGCTTTCTTT. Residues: CASKPGFADTEAFF.

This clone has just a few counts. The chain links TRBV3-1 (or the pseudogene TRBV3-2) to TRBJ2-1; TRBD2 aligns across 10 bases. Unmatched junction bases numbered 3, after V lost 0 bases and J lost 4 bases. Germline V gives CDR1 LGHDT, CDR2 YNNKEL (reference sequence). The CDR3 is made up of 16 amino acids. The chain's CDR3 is CASSQDLAGVYNEQFF. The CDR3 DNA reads TGTGCCAGCAGCCAAGATCTAGCGGGAGTTTACAATGAGCAGTTCTTC.

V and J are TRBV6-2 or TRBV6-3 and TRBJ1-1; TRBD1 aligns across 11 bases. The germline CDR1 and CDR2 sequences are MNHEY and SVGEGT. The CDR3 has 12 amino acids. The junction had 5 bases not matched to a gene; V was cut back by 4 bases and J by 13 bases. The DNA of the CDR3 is TGTGCCAGCAGTTTCTCCGGGACAGGGGGTTTCTTT. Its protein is CASSFSGTGGFF.

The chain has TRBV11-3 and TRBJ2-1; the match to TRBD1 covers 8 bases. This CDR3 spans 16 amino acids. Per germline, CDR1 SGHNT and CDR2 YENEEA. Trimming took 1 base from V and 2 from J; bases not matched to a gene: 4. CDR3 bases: TGTGCCAGCAGCTTAGTTGGGACAGGCACCTACAATGAGCAGTTCTTC. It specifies CASSLVGTGTYNEQFF.

The CDR3 sequence is CASSQDPWSGYEKLFF. CDR3 nucleotides: TGTGCCAGCAGCCAAGATCCCTGGAGTGGATATGAAAAACTGTTTTTT. The chain links TRBV4-2 to TRBJ1-4; D gene ambiguous. The CDR3 runs to 16 residues. Germline V lookup: CDR1 LGHNA, CDR2 YNFKEQ. Trimming left V 0 bases short and J 6 bases short, with 14 bases between.

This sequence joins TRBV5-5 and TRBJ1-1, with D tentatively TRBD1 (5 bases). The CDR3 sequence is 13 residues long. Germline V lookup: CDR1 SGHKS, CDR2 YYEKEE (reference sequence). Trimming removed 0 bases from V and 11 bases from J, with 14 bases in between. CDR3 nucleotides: TGTGCCAGCAGCTTGGATCCAGGGATGTTTGCTTTCTTT. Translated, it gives CASSLDPGMFAFF.

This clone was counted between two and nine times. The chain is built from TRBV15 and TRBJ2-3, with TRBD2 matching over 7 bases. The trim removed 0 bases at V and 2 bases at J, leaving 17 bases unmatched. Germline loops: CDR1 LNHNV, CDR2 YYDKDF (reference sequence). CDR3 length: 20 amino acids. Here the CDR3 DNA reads TGTGCCACCAGCAGAGATTACGGGACGGGGACTAACCCAGTCACAGATACGCAGTATTTT. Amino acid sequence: CATSRDYGTGTNPVTDTQYF.

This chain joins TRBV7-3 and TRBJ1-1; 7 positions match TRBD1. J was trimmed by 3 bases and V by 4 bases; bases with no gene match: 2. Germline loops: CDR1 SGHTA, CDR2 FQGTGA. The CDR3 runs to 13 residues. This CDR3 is CASSSQGDTEAFF. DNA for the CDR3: TGTGCCAGCAGCTCGCAGGGGGACACTGAAGCTTTCTTT.

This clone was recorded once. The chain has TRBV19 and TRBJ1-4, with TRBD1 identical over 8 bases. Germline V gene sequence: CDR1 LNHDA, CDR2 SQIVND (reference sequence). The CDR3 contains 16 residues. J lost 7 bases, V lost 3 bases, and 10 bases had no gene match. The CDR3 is CASSIGPRGRGEKLFF. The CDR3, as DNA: TGTGCCAGTAGTATCGGACCCAGGGGGCGCGGTGAAAAACTGTTTTTT.

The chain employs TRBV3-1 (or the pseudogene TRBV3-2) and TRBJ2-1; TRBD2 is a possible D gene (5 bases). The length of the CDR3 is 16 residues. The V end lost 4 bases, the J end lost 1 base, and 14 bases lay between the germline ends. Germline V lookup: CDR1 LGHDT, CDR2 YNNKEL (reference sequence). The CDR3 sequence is CASSPPGRNSYNEQFF. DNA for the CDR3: TGTGCCAGCAGCCCACCGGGGAGAAATTCCTACAATGAGCAGTTCTTC.

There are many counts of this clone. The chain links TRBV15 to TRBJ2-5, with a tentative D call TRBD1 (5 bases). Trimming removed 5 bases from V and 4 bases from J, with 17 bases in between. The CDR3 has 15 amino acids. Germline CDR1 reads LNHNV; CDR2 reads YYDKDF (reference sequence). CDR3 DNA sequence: TGTGCCACCAGCGACCAGGGCCGATCGGGAGAGACCCAGTACTTC. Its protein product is CATSDQGRSGETQYF.

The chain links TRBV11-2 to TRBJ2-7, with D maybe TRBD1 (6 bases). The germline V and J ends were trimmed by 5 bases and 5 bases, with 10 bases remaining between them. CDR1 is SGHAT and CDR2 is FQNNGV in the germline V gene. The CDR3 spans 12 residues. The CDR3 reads CASSQGGNEQYF. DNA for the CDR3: TGTGCCAGCAGCCAAGGGGGAAACGAGCAGTACTTC.

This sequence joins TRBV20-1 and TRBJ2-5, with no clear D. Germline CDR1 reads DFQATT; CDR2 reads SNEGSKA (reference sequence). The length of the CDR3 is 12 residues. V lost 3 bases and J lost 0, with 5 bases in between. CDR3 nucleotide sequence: TGCAGTGCTAGTAGCCACCAAGAGACCCAGTACTTC. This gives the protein CSASSHQETQYF.

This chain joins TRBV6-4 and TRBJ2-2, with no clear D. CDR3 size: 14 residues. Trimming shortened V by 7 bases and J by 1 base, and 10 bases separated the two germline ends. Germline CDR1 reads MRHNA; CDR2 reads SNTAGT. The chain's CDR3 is CASKPTLNTGELFF. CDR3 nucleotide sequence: TGTGCCAGCAAACCCACTCTGAACACCGGGGAGCTGTTTTTT.

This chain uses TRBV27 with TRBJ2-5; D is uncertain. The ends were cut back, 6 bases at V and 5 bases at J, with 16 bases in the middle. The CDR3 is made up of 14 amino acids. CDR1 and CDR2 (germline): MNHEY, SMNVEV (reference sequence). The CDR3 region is CASSGLLAGETQYF. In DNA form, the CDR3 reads TGTGCCAGCAGCGGGTTATTAGCCGGGGAGACCCAGTACTTC.

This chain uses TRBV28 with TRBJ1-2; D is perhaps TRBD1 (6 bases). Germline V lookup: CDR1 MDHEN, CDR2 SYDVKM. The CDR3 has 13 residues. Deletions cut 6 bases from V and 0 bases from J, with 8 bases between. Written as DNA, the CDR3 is TGTGCCAGCAGGGACAGATCTAACTATGGCTACACCTTC. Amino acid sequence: CASRDRSNYGYTF.

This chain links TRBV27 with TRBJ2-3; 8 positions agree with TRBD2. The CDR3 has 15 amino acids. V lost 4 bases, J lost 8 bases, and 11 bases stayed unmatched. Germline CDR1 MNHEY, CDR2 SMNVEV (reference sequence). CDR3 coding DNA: TGTGCCAGCAGTTCGTTAGCGGGGCTAGTTGGTACGCAGTATTTT. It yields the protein CASSSLAGLVGTQYF.

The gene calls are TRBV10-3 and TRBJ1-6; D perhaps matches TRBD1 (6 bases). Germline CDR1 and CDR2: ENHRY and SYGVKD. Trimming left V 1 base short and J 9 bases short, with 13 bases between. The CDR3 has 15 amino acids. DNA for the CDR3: TGTGCCATCAGTGAGTTCGGGGGGCAAAGTTCACCCCTCCACTTT. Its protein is CAISEFGGQSSPLHF.

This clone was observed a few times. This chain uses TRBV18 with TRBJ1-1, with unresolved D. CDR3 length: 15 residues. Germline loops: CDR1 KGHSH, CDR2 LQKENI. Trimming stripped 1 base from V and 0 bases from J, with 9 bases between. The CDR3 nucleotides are TGTGCCAGCTCACCACGGGGAGATATGAACACTGAAGCTTTCTTT. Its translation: CASSPRGDMNTEAFF. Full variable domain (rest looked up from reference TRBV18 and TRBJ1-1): NAGVMQNPRHLVRRRGQEARLRCSPMKGHSHVYWYRQLPEEGLKFMVYLQKENIIDESGMPKERFSAEFPKEGPSILRIQQVVRGDSAAYFCASSPRGDMNTEAFFGQGTRLTVV.

The CDR3 DNA is TGTGCCGAATTGAGTGAAACTAACTATGGCTACACCTTC. It encodes CAELSETNYGYTF. The V and J genes are TRBV6-5 and TRBJ1-2; no reliable D call. The CDR3 consists of 13 residues. Germline V gene data show CDR1 as MNHEY and CDR2 as SVGAGI. The V end lost 11 bases, the J end lost 0 bases, and 13 bases lay between the germline ends.